These T cell receptor beta chains were read from a single sample in a study of radiotherapy plus CTLA-4 blockade in lung cancer. Some clones are missing from TCRdb's copy, which holds only in-frame ones; the method was immunoSEQ multiplex PCR. Of roughly 68,000 clones in the sample, roughly 75% were seen once. Sequenced material: peripheral blood, taken from a patient treated with radiotherapy plus ipilimumab. These receptors originate from a human donor with non-small cell lung cancer who had a complete response to radiotherapy plus ipilimumab. Each CDR3 is given with its conserved first and last residue. Fields, in order: D gene, clone size, V gene, J gene, CDR3 DNA, CDR3 protein. The D gene is left open where the match is weak. A row's size may be missing; if present it is once, few, many or a size class.

>NA|NA|TRBV7-2|TRBJ2-7
TGTGCCAGCAGCTTAGATAGGGGTCCCTACGAGCAGTACTTC
CASSLDRGPYEQYF
>NA|NA|TRBV5-1|TRBJ2-2
TGCGCCAGCAGCCCGGAAGTTGGCAGGTTCTTAGGGGTCACCGGGGAGCTGTTTTTT
CASSPEVGRFLGVTGELFF
>NA|medium-sized|TRBV5-4|TRBJ1-6
TGTGCCAGCAGCTTGGCCTCAGGCACGGCTTCCTATAATTCACCCCTCCACTTT
CASSLASGTASYNSPLHF
>NA|NA|TRBV18|TRBJ2-1
TGTGCCAGCTCACAAGGGATAGCGCCCAATGAGCAGTTCTTC
CASSQGIAPNEQFF
>NA|NA|TRBV2|TRBJ1-2
TGTGCCAGCAAGCATGCATGGGGTGACTATGGCTACACCTTC
CASKHAWGDYGYTF
>NA|few|TRBV19|TRBJ1-1
TGTGCCAGTAACCCCATGGTGAACACTGAAGCTTTCTTT
CASNPMVNTEAFF
>TRBD2|NA|TRBV5-1|TRBJ2-1
TGCGCCAGCAGCTTTACTAGCGGGGGGTCTACCTACAATGAGCAGTTCTTC
CASSFTSGGSTYNEQFF
>NA|NA|TRBV7-2|TRBJ1-5
TGTGCCAGCAGCTCGACCCGGGACACCCGCCTTAGTAGCAATCAGCCCCAGCATTTT
CASSSTRDTRLSSNQPQHF
>NA|NA|TRBV6-6|TRBJ2-7
TGTGCCAGCAGTTACTCTAGCAACCCCTACGAGCAGTACTTC
CASSYSSNPYEQYF
>TRBD2|NA|TRBV9|TRBJ2-1
TGTGCCAGCAGCGCCCCTGGGACTAGCGGGAGTAGCGAGCAGTTCTTC
CASSAPGTSGSSEQFF
>TRBD2|NA|TRBV11-3|TRBJ2-1
TGTGCCAGCAGCGATGCCCGGGACTACTTATACAATGAGCAGTTCTTC
CASSDARDYLYNEQFF
>NA|NA|TRBV7-9|TRBJ1-2
TGTGCCAGCAGCCCACGGGACCAGGGGTATGGCTACACCTTC
CASSPRDQGYGYTF
>NA|NA|TRBV7-2|TRBJ2-3
TGTGCCAGCAGCTCCCCACGATGGGGAGATACGCAGTATTTT
CASSSPRWGDTQYF
>TRBD1|NA|TRBV18|TRBJ1-5
TGTGCCAGCTCACCTAGTATTAGGACAGGGGATCAGCCCCAGCATTTT
CASSPSIRTGDQPQHF
>NA|NA|TRBV28|TRBJ1-3
TGTGCCAGCAGTTTAGGAGGGAGTGGTGGAAACACCATATATTTT
CASSLGGSGGNTIYF
>NA|NA|TRBV21-1|TRBJ1-5
TGTGCCAGCAGCACCCTCAATCAGCCCCAGCATTTT
CASSTLNQPQHF
>TRBD1|NA|TRBV6-6|TRBJ2-7
TGTGCCAGCAGCCAGGGACAGTTGTTGGACGAGCAGTACTTC
CASSQGQLLDEQYF